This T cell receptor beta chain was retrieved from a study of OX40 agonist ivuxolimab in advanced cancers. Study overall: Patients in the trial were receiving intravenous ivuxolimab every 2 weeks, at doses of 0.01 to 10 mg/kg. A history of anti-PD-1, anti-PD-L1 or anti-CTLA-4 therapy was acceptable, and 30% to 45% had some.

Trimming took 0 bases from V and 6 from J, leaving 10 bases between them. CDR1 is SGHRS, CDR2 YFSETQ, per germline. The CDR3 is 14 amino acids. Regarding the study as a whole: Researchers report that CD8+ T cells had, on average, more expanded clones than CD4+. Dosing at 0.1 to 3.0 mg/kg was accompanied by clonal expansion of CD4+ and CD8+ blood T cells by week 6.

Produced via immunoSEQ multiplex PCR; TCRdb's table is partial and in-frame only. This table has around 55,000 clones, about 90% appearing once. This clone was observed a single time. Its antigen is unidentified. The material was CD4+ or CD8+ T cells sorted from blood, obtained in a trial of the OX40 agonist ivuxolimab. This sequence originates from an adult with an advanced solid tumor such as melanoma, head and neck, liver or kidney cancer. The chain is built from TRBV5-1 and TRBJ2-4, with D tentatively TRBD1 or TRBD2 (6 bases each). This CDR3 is CASSLEGGLNIQYF. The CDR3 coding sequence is TGCGCCAGCAGCTTGGAGGGGGGCTTAAACATTCAGTACTTC.